This T cell receptor (beta chain) was recovered during a study of blood T cells in healthy people across ages. Study-level points and caveats: It was not possible, with unsorted PBMCs, to conclusively compare naive and antigen-experienced cells.

This clonotype was counted only a few times. Its antigen is as yet unknown. Germline V CDR1 and CDR2: DFQATT, SNEGSKA (reference sequence). The CDR3 totals 13 residues. Trimming left V 4 bases short and J 2 bases short, with 12 bases between. A sample-barcoded 5' primer and a J-beta primer mix were used in a second PCR of roughly 6 to 11 cycles. A template-switch adaptor with 12 random nucleotides tagged each cDNA molecule. MiXCR, applied by TCRdb to the 5' RACE reads, yields one record per CDR3 protein. Of over 600,000 distinct CDR3 sequences in the sample, 56% were seen once. This chain uses TRBV20-1 with TRBJ2-7; tentative D call: TRBD2 (5 bases). The sequence was obtained from a man aged 35 to 55 in good health. Sequencing was carried out using blood. The CDR3 here is CSAIFGDPYEQYF. The CDR3 bases are TGCAGTGCTATTTTCGGGGATCCCTACGAGCAGTACTTC.